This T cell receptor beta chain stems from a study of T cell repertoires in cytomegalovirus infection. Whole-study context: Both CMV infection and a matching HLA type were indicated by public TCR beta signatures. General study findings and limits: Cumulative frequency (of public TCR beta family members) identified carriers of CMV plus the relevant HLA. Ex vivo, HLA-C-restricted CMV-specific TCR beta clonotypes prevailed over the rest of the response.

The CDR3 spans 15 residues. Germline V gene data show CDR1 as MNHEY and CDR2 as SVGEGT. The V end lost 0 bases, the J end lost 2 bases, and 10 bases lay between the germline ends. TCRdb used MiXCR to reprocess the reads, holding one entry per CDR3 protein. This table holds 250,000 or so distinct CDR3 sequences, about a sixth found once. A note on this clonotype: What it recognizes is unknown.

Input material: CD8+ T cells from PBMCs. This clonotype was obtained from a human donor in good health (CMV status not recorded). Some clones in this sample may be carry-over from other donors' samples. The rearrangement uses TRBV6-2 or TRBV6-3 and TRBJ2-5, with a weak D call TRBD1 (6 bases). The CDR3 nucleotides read TGTGCCAGCAGTTACTCGACTGACAGGCAAGAGACCCAGTACTTC. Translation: CASSYSTDRQETQYF.